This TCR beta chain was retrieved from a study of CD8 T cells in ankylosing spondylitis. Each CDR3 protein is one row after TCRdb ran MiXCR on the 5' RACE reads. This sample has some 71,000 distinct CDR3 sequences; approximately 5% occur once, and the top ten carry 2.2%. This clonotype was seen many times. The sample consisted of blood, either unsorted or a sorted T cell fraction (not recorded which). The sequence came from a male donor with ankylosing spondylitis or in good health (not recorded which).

The CDR3 loop reads CASSSGGTGSYNEQFF. In DNA, the CDR3 is TGTGCCAGCAGCTCCGGGGGGACAGGGTCCTACAATGAGCAGTTCTTC. The chain has TRBV7-2 and TRBJ2-1; 9 nucleotides line up with TRBD1. Trimming cost V 4 bases and J 1 base; bases outside gene matches: 5. The germline gives CDR1 SGHTA, CDR2 FQGNSA. The CDR3 is 16 residues long.